This T cell receptor (beta chain) was recovered during a study of tumor-infiltrating lymphocytes in primary liver carcinoma. General study points: In tumor-adjacent and tumor-blood pairs, overlap was lower than in tumor region pairs.

Of note for this clonotype: Its antigen is unidentified. One end of the junction does not line up with germline, which may come from a read error.

A constant-region primer served to make TCR beta cDNA from roughly 460 ng total RNA. Generation of the TCR beta libraries relied on three nested multiplex PCR rounds using slightly modified ARM-PCR. Investigators reported that the first two PCR rounds, at around 11 cycles each, used TRBV1-TRBV30 forward primers with a C-beta reverse primer. TCRdb redid the calling of the multiplex PCR reads with MiXCR, one entry per CDR3 protein. The sample has 300,000 to 350,000 distinct CDR3 sequences, 65% seen once. The CDR3 runs 14 residues. Germline values: CDR1 MNHEY, CDR2 SVGAGI. Unsorted whole blood yielded blood RNA, and germline DNA was extracted as well.

The chain uses TRBV6-5 and TRBJ2-3; TRBD1 matches 7 bases. This sequence was found in a man in his forties or fifties with primary liver carcinoma and hepatitis B virus infection. Specimen: peripheral blood. CDR3 nucleotides: TGCGCCAGCACGCCACAGGGGCTCGGAGATACGCAGTATTTT. This encodes CASTPQGLGDTQYF.